The entry below describes one TCR beta chain. Its specificity is not known. The authors reverse transcribed all of the isolated RNA, so sequencing captured expressed TCRB transcripts. For naive, central memory and regulatory T cell samples, reads averaged around 3.6 million. Assay used: immunoSEQ multiplex PCR; TCRdb lists only in-frame clones, some missing. The sample yields around 310,000 clones, 8% to 13% seen once. The germline V gene has CDR1 LNHDA and CDR2 SQIVND (reference sequence). CDR3 length equals 16 residues. The trim removed 5 bases at V and 0 bases at J, leaving 7 bases unmatched. It was one heparinised blood draw, averaging roughly 120 mL, that each donor gave. The data derive from a study of beta chain features in type 1 diabetes. Study outcomes and limitations: The similarity of naive, central memory and Treg TCRB repertoires appeared greater among patients than among healthy donors.

This chain connects TRBV19 to TRBJ1-5, with 7 bases lining up with TRBD1. The sample was naive CD4+ T cells from blood. This TCR was recovered from a woman in her 30s in good health. The DNA for the CDR3 is TGTGCCAGTAGTGGCGAGACAGGGCATAGCAATCAGCCCCAGCATTTT. This encodes CASSGETGHSNQPQHF.